This T cell receptor (beta chain) comes out of a study of memory CD8 T cells in hepatitis C reinfection. Method: immunoSEQ multiplex PCR; TCRdb's copy keeps in-frame clones and lacks some. The data contain over 35,000 clones, over 75% of them singletons. This CDR3 is built from 17 residues. V was clipped by 5 bases and J by 0 bases; unmatched bases: 11. Germline loops: CDR1 SEHNR, CDR2 FQNEAQ (reference sequence). Time point indicated: peak reinfection, 3 to 8 weeks after reinfection detection. TCR sequencing was done directly ex vivo on sorted cells, without expansion in vitro. Total naive CD8 T cells were sorted as viable CD3+ CD8+ CD45RO- cells from a couple of donors.

The sequence was collected from a man aged 18 to 29 with hepatitis C virus infection. The chain carries TRBV7-9 and TRBJ2-7; 9 bases match TRBD2. Sequencing was performed on naive CD8+ T cells sorted from blood. The CDR3 bases are TGTGCCAGCAGCCACCCCTGGCGGGAGGGCCTCTCCTACGAGCAGTACTTC. Translation gives CASSHPWREGLSYEQYF.